A selection of T cell receptor beta chains follows, all from one sample in a study of T-cell memory formation after mild COVID-19. From the 5' RACE reads, TCRdb called clonotypes with MiXCR, one entry per CDR3 protein. The sample lists hundreds of thousands of distinct CDR3 sequences; approximately 15% were seen once. Input material: PBMCs or a T cell subset sorted from them (not recorded which). Receptor source: a man between 18 and 35 years old who had mild COVID-19 (a few samples of this study predate the infection). Cell type and time point are not known. Both conserved end residues are trimmed from each CDR3. The order of the fields is J gene, clone size, V gene, CDR3 protein. Only part of the rows carry a size: once, few, many, or a class if the clone is expanded.

j_gene: TRBJ1-6; abundance: few; v_gene: TRBV5-1; CDR3aa: ASSLGVQNNSPLH
j_gene: TRBJ2-2; abundance: many; v_gene: TRBV5-1; CDR3aa: ASSLVSGDTGELF
j_gene: TRBJ2-2; abundance: few; v_gene: TRBV7-9; CDR3aa: ASSRNRGAIGELF
j_gene: TRBJ2-5; abundance: few; v_gene: TRBV5-1; CDR3aa: ASSGPSGGLQETQY
j_gene: TRBJ1-1; abundance: few; v_gene: TRBV7-3; CDR3aa: ASSPSGTGGEAF
j_gene: TRBJ2-1; abundance: -; v_gene: TRBV6-2/TRBV6-3; CDR3aa: ASGSLYEQF
j_gene: TRBJ2-1; abundance: few; v_gene: TRBV7-8; CDR3aa: ASSPTPGSDNEQF
j_gene: TRBJ1-5; abundance: -; v_gene: TRBV4-1; CDR3aa: ASSPGGQGTGNQPQH
j_gene: TRBJ2-1; abundance: -; v_gene: TRBV9; CDR3aa: ASSVVDSEQF
j_gene: TRBJ1-2; abundance: -; v_gene: TRBV9; CDR3aa: ASSVLDRGNIYGYT
j_gene: TRBJ2-2; abundance: -; v_gene: TRBV5-8; CDR3aa: ASSGRGSNTGELF
j_gene: TRBJ2-3; abundance: many; v_gene: TRBV2; CDR3aa: ASSAADTQY
j_gene: TRBJ2-3; abundance: -; v_gene: TRBV19; CDR3aa: ASRLTSASTDTQY
j_gene: TRBJ2-3; abundance: few; v_gene: TRBV11-2; CDR3aa: ASSLDYAGGRTHTQY
j_gene: TRBJ1-5; abundance: -; v_gene: TRBV6-6; CDR3aa: ASSYAESHQPQN
j_gene: TRBJ2-5; abundance: -; v_gene: TRBV9; CDR3aa: ASSVDMAETQY
j_gene: TRBJ1-1; abundance: -; v_gene: TRBV4-1; CDR3aa: ASSQGVQGNLENTEAF